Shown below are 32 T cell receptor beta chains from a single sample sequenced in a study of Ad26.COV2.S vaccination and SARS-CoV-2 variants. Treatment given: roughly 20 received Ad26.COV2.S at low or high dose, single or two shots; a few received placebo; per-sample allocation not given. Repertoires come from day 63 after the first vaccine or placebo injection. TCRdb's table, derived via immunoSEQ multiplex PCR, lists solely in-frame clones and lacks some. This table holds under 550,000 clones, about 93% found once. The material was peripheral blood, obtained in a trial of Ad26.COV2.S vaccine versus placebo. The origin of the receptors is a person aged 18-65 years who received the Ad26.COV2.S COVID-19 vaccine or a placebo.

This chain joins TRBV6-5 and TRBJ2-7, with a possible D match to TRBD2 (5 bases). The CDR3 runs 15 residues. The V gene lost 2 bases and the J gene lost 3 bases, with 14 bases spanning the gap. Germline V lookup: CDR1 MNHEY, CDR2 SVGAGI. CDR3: CASSYTRPQGYEQYF. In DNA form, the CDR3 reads TGTGCCAGCAGTTACACTAGACCCCAAGGCTACGAGCAGTACTTC.

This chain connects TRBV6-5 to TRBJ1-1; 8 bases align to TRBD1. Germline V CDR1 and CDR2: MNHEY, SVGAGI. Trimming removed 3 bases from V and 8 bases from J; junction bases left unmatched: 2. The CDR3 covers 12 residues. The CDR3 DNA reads TGTGCCAGCAGTTATAGACAGGGGGAAGCTTTCTTT. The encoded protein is CASSYRQGEAFF.

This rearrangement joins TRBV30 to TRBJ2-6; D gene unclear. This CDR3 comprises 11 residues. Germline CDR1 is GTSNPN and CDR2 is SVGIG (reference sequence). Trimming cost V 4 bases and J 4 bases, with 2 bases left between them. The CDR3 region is CAWTGANVLTF. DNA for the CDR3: TGTGCCTGGACCGGGGCCAACGTCCTGACTTTC. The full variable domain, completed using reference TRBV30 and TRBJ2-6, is SQTIHQWPATLVQPVGSPLSLECTVEGTSNPNLYWYRQAAGRGLQLLFYSVGIGQISSEVPQNLSASRPQDRQFILSSKKLLLSDSGFYLCAWTGANVLTFGAGSRLTVL.

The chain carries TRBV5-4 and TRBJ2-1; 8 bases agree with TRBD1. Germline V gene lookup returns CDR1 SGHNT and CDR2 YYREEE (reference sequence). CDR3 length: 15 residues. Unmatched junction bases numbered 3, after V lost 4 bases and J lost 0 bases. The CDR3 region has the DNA TGTGCCAGCAGCCCTGGACAGGGCTCCTACAATGAGCAGTTCTTC. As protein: CASSPGQGSYNEQFF.

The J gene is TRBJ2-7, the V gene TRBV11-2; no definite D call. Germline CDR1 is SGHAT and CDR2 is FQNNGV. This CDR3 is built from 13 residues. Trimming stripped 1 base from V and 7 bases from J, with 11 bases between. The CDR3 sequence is CASSLGLKVEQYF. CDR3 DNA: TGTGCCAGCAGCTTAGGCCTCAAAGTGGAGCAGTACTTC.

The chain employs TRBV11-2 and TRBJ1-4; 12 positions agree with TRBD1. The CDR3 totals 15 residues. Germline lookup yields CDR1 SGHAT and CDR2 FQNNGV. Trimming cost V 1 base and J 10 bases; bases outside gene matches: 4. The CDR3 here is CASSLGGTGGAKLFF. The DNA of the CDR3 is TGTGCCAGCAGCTTAGGGGGGACAGGGGGCGCAAAACTGTTTTTT. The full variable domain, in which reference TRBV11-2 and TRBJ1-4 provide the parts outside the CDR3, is EAGVAQSPRYKIIEKRQSVAFWCNPISGHATLYWYQQILGQGPKLLIQFQNNGVVDDSQLPKDRFSAERLKGVDSTLKIQPAKLEDSAVYLCASSLGGTGGAKLFFGSGTQLSVL.

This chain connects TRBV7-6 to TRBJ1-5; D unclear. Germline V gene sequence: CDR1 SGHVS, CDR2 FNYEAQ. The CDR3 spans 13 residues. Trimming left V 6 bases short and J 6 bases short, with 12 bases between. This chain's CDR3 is CASRREAGQPQHF. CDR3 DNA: TGTGCCAGCAGACGCGAGGCGGGTCAGCCCCAGCATTTT.

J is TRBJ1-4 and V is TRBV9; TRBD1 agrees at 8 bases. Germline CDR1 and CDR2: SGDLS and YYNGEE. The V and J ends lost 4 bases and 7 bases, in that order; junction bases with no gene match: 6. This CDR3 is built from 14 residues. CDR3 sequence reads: CASSYDRGGEKLFF. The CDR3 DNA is TGTGCCAGCAGCTACGACAGGGGAGGTGAAAAACTGTTTTTT.

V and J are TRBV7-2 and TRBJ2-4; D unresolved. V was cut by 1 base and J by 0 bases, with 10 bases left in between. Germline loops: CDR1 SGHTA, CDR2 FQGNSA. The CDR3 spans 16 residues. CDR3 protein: CASSLVAVVAKNIQYF. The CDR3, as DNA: TGTGCCAGCAGCTTAGTGGCAGTCGTAGCCAAAAACATTCAGTACTTC.

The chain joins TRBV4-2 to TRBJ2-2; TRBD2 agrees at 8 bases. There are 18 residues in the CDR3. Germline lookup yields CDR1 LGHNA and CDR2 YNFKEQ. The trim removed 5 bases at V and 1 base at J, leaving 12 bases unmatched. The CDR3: CASSTLSGGLENTGELFF. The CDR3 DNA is TGTGCCAGCAGCACGTTATCTGGGGGACTAGAGAACACCGGGGAGCTGTTTTTT.

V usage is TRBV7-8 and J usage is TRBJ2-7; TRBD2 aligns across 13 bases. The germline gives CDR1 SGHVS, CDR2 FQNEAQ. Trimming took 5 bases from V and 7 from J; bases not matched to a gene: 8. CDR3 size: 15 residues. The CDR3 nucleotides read TGTGCCAGCAGCCGAGGACTAGCGGGAGTGGGGGAGCAGTACTTC. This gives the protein CASSRGLAGVGEQYF.

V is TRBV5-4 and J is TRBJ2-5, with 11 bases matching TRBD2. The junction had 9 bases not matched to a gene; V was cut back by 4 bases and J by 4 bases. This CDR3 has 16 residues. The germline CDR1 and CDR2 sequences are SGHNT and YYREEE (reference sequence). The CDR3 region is CASSTKLAGGIETQYF. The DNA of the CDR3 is TGTGCCAGCAGCACGAAGCTAGCGGGAGGTATAGAGACCCAGTACTTC.

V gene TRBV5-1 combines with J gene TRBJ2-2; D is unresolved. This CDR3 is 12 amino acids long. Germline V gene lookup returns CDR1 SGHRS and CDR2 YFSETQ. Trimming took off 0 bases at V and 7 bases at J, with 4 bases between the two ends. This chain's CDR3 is CASSLDVGELFF. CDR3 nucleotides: TGCGCCAGCAGCTTGGATGTCGGGGAGCTGTTTTTT. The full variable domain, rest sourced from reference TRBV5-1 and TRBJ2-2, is KAGVTQTPRYLIKTRGQQVTLSCSPISGHRSVSWYQQTPGQGLQFLFEYFSETQRNKGNFPGRFSGRQFSNSRSEMNVSTLELGDSALYLCASSLDVGELFFGEGSRLTVL.

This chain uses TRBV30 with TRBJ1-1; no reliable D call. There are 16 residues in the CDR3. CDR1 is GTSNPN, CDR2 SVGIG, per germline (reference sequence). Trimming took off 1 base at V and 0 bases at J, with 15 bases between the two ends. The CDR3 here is CAWSGGKTRMNTEAFF. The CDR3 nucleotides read TGTGCCTGGAGTGGCGGCAAAACTCGCATGAACACTGAAGCTTTCTTT.

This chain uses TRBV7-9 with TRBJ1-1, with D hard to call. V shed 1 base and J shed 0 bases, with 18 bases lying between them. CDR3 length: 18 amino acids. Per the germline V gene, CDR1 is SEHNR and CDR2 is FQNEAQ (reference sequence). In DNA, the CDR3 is TGTGCCAGCAGCTTAGGGGGTTTCGGGGAAGGCATGAACACTGAAGCTTTCTTT. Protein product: CASSLGGFGEGMNTEAFF.

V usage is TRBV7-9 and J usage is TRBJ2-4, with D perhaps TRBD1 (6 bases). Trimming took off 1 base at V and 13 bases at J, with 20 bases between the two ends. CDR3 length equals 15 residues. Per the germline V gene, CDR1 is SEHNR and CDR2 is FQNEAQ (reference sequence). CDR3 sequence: CASSLGGRDTAFQYF. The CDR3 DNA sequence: TGTGCCAGCAGCTTAGGAGGAAGGGACACAGCTTTCCAGTACTTC.

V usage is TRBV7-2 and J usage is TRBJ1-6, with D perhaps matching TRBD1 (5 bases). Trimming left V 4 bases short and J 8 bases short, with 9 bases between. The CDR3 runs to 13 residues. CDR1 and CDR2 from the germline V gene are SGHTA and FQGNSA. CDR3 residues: CASSSDSDSPLHF. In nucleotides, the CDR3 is TGTGCCAGCAGCTCCGACAGTGATTCACCCCTCCACTTT.

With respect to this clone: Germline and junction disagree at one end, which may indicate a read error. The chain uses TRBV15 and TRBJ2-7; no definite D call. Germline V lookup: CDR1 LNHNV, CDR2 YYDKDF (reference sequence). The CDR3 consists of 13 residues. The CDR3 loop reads CATSRDQTGWSDF. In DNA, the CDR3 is TGTGCCACCAGCAGAGATCAAACTGGGTGGTCCGACTTC.

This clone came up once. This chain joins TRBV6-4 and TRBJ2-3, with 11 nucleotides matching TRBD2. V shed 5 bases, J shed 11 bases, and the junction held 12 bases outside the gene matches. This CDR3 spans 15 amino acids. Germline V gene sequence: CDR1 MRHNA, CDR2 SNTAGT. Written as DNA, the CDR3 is TGTGCCAGCAGTACGGACGGGCTAGCGGGAGGCGGGCAGTATTTT. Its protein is CASSTDGLAGGGQYF.

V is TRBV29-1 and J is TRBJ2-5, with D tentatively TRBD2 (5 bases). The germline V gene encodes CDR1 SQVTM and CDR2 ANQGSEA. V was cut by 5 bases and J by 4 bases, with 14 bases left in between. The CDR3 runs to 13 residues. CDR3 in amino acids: CSVPGPGVETQYF. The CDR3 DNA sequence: TGCAGCGTTCCCGGCCCCGGGGTAGAGACCCAGTACTTC.

CDR3 region: CASSLGQGLGDTQYF. For the CDR3, the DNA is TGCGCCAGCAGCTTAGGCCAGGGGCTGGGAGATACGCAGTATTTT. The chain carries TRBV5-1 and TRBJ2-3; maybe TRBD1 (6 bases). CDR3 length equals 15 residues. The germline V gene encodes CDR1 SGHRS and CDR2 YFSETQ. V dropped 2 bases and J dropped 5 bases, with 15 bases sitting between them.

The CDR3 sequence is CASGAQSSYEQYF. Here the CDR3 DNA reads TGTGCCAGCGGCGCTCAGAGCTCCTACGAGCAGTACTTC. The chain recombines TRBV27 with TRBJ2-7; D remains unclear. V lost 8 bases to trimming and J lost 0 bases, with 11 bases between them. This CDR3 is built from 13 residues. The V gene's germline CDR1 is MNHEY and CDR2 SMNVEV (reference sequence).

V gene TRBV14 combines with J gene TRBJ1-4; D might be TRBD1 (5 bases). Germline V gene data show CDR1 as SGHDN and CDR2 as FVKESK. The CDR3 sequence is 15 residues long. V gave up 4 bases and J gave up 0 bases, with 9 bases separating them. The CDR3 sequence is CASSPTGATNEKLFF. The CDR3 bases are TGTGCCAGCAGCCCCACAGGAGCAACTAATGAAAAACTGTTTTTT.

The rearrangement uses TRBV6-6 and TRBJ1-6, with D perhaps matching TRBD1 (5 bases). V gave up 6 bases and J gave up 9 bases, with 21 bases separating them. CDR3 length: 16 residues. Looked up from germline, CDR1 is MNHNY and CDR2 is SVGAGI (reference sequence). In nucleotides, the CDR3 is TGTGCCAGCAGCTCCCCTTTAGGGGCTAATTTTTCACCCCTCCACTTT. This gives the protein CASSSPLGANFSPLHF.

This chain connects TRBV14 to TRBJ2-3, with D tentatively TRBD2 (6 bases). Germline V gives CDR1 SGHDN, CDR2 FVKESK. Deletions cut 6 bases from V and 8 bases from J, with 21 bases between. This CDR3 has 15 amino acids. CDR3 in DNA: TGTGCCAGCAGGCCCCTCGGAGGGGAGGAAGGTACGCAGTATTTT. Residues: CASRPLGGEEGTQYF.

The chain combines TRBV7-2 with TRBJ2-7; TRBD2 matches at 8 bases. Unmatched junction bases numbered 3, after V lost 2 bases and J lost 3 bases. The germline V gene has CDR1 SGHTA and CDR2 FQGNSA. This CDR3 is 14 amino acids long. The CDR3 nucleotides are TGTGCCAGCAGCTTATGGGCGGGGGGCTACGAGCAGTACTTC. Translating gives CASSLWAGGYEQYF. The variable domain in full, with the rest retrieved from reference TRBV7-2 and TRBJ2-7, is GAGVSQSPSNKVTEKGKDVELRCDPISGHTALYWYRQSLGQGLEFLIYFQGNSAPDKSGLPSDRFSAERTGGSVSTLTIQRTQQEDSAVYLCASSLWAGGYEQYFGPGTRLTVT.

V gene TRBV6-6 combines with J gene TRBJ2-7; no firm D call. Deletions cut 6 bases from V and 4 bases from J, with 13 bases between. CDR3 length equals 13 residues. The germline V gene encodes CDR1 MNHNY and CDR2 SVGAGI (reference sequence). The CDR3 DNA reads TGTGCCAGCAGCATAACGCTATATTACGAGCAGTACTTC. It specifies CASSITLYYEQYF.

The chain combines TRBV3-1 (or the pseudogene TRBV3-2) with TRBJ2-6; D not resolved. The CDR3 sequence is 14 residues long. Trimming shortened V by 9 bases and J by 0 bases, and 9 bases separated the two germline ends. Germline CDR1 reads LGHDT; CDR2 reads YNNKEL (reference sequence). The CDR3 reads CARPSASGANVLTF. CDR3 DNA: TGTGCCAGACCTTCAGCCTCTGGGGCCAACGTCCTGACTTTC.

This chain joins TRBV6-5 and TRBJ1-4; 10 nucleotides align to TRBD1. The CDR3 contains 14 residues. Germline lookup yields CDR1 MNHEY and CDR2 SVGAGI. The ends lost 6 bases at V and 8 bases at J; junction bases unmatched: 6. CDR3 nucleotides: TGTGCCAGCAGAAGACAGGGGGCCAGGGAAAAACTGTTTTTT. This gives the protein CASRRQGAREKLFF.

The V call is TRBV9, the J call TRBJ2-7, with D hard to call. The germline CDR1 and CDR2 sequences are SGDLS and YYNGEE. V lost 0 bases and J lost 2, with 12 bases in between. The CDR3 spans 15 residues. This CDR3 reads CASSVGFGMAYEQYF. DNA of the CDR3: TGTGCCAGCAGCGTAGGCTTTGGAATGGCCTACGAGCAGTACTTC.

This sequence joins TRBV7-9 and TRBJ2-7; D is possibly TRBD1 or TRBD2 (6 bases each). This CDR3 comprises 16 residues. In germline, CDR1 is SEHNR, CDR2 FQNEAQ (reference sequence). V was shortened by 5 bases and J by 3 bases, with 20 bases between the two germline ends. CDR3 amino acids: CASSMGLGQSHYEQYF. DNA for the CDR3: TGTGCCAGCAGCATGGGACTGGGACAAAGTCACTACGAGCAGTACTTC.

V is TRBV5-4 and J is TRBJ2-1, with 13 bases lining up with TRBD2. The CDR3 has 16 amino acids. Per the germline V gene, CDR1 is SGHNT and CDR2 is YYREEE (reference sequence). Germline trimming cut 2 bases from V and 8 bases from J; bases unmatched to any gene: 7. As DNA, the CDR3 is TGTGCCAGCAGCTTTGCAGGACTAGCGGGAGTAGATGAGCAGTTCTTC. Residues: CASSFAGLAGVDEQFF.